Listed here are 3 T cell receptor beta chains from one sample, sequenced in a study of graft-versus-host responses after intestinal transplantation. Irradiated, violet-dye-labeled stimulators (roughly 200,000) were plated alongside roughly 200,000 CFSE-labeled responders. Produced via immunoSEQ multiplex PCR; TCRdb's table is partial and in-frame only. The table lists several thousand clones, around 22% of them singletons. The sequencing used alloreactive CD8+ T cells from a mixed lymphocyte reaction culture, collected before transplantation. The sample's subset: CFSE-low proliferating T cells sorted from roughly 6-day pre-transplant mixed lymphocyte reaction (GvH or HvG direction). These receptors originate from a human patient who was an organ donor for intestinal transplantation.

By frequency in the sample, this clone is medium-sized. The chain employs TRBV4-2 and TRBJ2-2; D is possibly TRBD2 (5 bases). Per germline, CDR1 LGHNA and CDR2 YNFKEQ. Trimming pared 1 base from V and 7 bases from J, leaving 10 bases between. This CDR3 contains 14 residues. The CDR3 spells CASSQASSSGELFF. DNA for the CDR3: TGTGCCAGCAGCCAAGCTAGCTCGAGCGGGGAGCTGTTTTTT.

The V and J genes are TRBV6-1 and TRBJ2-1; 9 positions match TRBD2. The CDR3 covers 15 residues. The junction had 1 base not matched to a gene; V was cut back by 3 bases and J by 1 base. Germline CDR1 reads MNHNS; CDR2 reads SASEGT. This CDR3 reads CASSEREGSYNEQFF. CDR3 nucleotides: TGTGCCAGCAGTGAGCGGGAGGGTTCCTACAATGAGCAGTTCTTC.

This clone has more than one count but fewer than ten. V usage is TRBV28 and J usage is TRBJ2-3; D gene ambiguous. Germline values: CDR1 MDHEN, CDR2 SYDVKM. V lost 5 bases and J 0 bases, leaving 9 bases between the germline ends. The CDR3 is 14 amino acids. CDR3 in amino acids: CASSPRLSTDTQYF. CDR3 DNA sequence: TGTGCCAGCAGTCCCAGACTTAGCACAGATACGCAGTATTTT.